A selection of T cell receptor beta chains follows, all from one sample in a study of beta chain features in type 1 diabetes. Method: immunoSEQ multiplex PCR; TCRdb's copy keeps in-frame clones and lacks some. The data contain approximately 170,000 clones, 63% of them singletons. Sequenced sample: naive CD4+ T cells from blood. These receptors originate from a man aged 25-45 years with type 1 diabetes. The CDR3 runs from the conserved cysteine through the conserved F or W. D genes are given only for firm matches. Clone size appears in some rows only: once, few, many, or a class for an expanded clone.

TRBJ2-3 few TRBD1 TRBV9 CASSVGQPKDTQYF TGTGCCAGCAGCGTGGGACAGCCCAAGGATACGCAGTATTTT
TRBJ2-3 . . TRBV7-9 CASSTTIDTQYF TGTGCCAGCAGCACAACAATAGATACGCAGTATTTT
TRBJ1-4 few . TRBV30 CAWRARAGRTEKLFF TGTGCCTGGAGGGCGAGAGCTGGGCGCACTGAAAAACTGTTTTTT
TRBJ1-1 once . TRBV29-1 CSADTVNTEAFF TGCAGCGCTGACACAGTGAACACTGAAGCTTTCTTT
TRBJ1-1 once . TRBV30 CAWASHDTEAFF TGTGCCTGGGCCTCTCACGACACTGAAGCTTTCTTT
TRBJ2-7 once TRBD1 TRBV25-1 CASSEYPETGIHEQYF TGTGCCAGCAGTGAATATCCCGAGACAGGGATACACGAGCAGTACTTC
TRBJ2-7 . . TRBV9 CASSWDATYEQYF TGTGCCAGCAGCTGGGACGCTACCTACGAGCAGTACTTC
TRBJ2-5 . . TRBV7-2 CASSRVQGQETQYF TGTGCCAGCAGCCGCGTACAGGGCCAAGAGACCCAGTACTTC
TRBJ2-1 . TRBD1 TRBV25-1 CASRADRGSYNEQFF TGTGCCAGCAGGGCGGACAGGGGGAGCTACAATGAGCAGTTCTTC
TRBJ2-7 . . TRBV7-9 CASSPFGASYEQYF TGTGCCAGCAGCCCCTTTGGAGCCTCCTACGAGCAGTACTTC
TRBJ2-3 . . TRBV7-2 CASSLGQTSTDTQYF TGTGCCAGCAGCTTAGGACAAACTAGCACAGATACGCAGTATTTT
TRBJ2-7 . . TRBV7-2 CASSPDGYGQYF TGTGCCAGCAGCCCGGACGGTTACGGGCAGTACTTC
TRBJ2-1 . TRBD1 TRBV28 CASRDSGTVRFPFF TGTGCCAGCCGAGATTCCGGGACAGTAAGGTTCCCGTTCTTC
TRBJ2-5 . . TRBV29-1 CSVDHGEETQYF TGCAGCGTTGATCATGGCGAAGAGACCCAGTACTTC
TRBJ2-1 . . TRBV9 CASSERIGESSYNEQFF TGTGCCAGCAGCGAGCGGATCGGGGAGAGCTCCTACAATGAGCAGTTCTTC
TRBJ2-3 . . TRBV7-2 CASSLGLSTDTQYF TGTGCCAGCAGCTTAGGGCTCTCCACAGATACGCAGTATTTT
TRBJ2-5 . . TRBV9 CASSVEGRETQYF TGTGCCAGCAGCGTAGAGGGACGGGAGACCCAGTACTTC
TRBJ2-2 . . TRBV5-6 CASSLSYTGELFF TGTGCCAGCAGCTTGAGCTACACCGGGGAGCTGTTTTTT
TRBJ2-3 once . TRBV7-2 CASSFDPTDTQYF TGTGCCAGCAGCTTCGACCCCACAGATACGCAGTATTTT
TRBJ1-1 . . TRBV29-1 CSVAWEGTEAFF TGCAGCGTTGCATGGGAAGGCACTGAAGCTTTCTTT
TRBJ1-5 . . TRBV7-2 CASSRSGTDLLQPQHF TGTGCCAGCAGCCGCTCCGGGACGGATTTGCTTCAGCCCCAGCATTTT
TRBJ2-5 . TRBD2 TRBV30 CAWSVWRTSGVQETQYF TGTGCCTGGAGTGTATGGCGGACTAGCGGAGTCCAAGAGACCCAGTACTTC
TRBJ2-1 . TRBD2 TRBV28 CASNPIETGGPDDEQFF TGTGCCAGCAACCCCATTGAGACGGGGGGGCCAGATGATGAGCAGTTCTTC
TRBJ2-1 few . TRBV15 CATSRDPGATPYNEQFF TGTGCCACCAGCAGAGATCCCGGGGCTACGCCGTACAATGAGCAGTTCTTC
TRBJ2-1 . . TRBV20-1 CSTVSYNEQFF TGCAGTACGGTCTCCTACAATGAGCAGTTCTTC
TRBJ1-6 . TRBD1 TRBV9 CASSLQGARTPLHF TGTGCCAGCAGCCTACAGGGGGCCAGGACACCCCTCCACTTT
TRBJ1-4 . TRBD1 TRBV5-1 CASSLDRNEKLFF TGCGCCAGCAGCCTGGACAGGAATGAAAAACTGTTTTTT
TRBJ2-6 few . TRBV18 CASSPTWDGANVLTF TGTGCCAGCTCACCAACCTGGGATGGGGCCAACGTCCTGACTTTC
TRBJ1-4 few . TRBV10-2 CASKTGGGEKLFF TGCGCCAGCAAGACAGGAGGGGGTGAAAAACTGTTTTTT
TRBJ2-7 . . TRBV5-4 CASSLLRGLLEEQYF TGTGCCAGCAGCTTGCTTAGGGGCCTGCTGGAGGAGCAGTACTTC